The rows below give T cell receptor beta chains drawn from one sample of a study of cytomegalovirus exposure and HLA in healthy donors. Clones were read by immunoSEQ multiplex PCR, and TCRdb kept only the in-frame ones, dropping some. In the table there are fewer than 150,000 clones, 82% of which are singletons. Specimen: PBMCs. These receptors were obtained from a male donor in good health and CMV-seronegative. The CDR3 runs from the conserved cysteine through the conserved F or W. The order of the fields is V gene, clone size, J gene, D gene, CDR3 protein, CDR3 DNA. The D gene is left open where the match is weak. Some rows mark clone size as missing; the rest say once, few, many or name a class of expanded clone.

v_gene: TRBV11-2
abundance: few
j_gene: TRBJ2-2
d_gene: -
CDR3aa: CASSLVGYRAANTGELFF
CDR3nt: TGTGCCAGCAGCTTGGTCGGTTACAGGGCCGCGAACACCGGGGAGCTGTTTTTT

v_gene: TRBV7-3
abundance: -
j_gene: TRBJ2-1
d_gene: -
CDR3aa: CASSFLPLPSSYNEQFF
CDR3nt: TGTGCCAGCAGCTTCCTGCCTCTGCCGAGCTCCTACAATGAGCAGTTCTTC

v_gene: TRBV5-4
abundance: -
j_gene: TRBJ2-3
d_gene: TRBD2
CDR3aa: CASPSLGSGKSTDTQYF
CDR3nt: TGTGCCAGCCCTTCGTTGGGGAGCGGGAAAAGCACAGATACGCAGTATTTT

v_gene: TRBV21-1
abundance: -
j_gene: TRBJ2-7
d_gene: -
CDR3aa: CASSKVRTGKGYEQYF
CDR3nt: TGTGCCAGCAGCAAAGTAAGGACGGGGAAGGGCTACGAGCAGTACTTC

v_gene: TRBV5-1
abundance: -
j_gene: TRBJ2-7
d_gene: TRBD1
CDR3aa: CASSRDRGEQYF
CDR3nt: TGCGCCAGCAGCAGGGACAGGGGCGAGCAGTACTTC

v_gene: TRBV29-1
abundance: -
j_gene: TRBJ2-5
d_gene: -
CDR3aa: CSVERQTQETQYF
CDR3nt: TGCAGCGTTGAGCGGCAGACCCAAGAGACCCAGTACTTC

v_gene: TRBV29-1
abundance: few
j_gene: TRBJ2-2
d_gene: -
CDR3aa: CSVEKEGGSYTGELFF
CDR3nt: TGCAGCGTTGAGAAAGAGGGGGGGAGTTACACCGGGGAGCTGTTTTTT

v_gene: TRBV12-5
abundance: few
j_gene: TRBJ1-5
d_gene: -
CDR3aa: CASGLQSINQPQHF
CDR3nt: TGTGCTAGTGGTCTACAGTCAATCAATCAGCCCCAGCATTTT

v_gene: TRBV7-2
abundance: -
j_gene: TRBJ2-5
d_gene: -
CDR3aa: CASSQARETQYF
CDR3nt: TGTGCCAGCAGCCAAGCTCGAGAGACCCAGTACTTC

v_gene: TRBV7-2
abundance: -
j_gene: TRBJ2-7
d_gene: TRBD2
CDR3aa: CASATSAAYEQYF
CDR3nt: TGTGCCAGCGCGACTAGCGCGGCCTACGAGCAGTACTTC

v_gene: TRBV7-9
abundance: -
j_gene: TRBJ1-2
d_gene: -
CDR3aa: CASSLRSGDLGGYTF
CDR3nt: TGTGCCAGCAGCTTACGATCCGGGGATCTTGGTGGCTACACCTTC

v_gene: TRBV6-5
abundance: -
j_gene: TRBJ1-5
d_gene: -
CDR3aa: CASSYSGANQPQHF
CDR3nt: TGTGCCAGCAGTTACTCGGGCGCAAATCAGCCCCAGCATTTT

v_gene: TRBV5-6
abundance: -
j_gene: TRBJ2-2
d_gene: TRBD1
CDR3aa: CASSFSDRVTGELFF
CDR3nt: TGTGCCAGCAGCTTTAGTGACAGGGTCACCGGGGAGCTGTTTTTT

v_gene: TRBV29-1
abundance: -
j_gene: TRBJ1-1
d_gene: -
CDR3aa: CSVEGGTMNTEAFF
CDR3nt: TGCAGCGTGGAGGGGGGGACAATGAACACTGAAGCTTTCTTT

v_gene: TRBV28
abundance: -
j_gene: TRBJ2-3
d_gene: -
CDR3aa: CASSFGALWSTDTQYF
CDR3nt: TGTGCCAGCAGTTTTGGAGCACTCTGGAGCACAGATACGCAGTATTTT

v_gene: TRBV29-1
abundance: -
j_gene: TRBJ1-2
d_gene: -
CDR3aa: CSVQGYTF
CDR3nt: TGCAGCGTTCAGGGCTACACCTTC

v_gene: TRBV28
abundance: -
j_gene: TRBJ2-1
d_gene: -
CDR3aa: CASSLRNNYNEQFF
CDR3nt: TGTGCCAGCAGTTTAAGAAACAACTACAATGAGCAGTTCTTC

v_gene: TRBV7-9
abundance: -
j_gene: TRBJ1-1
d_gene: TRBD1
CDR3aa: CASSSQGQVSTEAFF
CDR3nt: TGTGCCAGCAGCTCGCAGGGACAGGTGAGCACTGAAGCTTTCTTT

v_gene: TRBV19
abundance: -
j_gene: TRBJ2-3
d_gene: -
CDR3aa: CASIPEGADTQYF
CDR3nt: TGTGCCAGTATCCCCGAGGGAGCAGATACGCAGTATTTT

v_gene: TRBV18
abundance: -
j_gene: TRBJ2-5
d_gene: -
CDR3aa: CASSPGLARETQYF
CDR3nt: TGTGCCAGCTCACCAGGGCTAGCGAGGGAGACCCAGTACTTC

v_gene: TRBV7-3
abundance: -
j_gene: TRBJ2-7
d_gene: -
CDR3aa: CASSLMASTHEQYF
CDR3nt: TGTGCCAGCAGCTTAATGGCTAGTACCCACGAGCAGTACTTC

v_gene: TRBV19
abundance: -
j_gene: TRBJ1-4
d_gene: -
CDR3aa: CASSTWGGANEKLFF
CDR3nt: TGTGCCAGTAGTACTTGGGGAGGCGCTAATGAAAAACTGTTTTTT

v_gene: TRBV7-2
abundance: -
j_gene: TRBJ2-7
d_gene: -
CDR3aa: CASSLPVTRFYEQYF
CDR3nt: TGTGCCAGCAGCTTACCCGTGACTAGATTCTACGAGCAGTACTTC

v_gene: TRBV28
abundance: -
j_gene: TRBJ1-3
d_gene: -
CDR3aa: CASSFQGSGNTIYF
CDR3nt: TGTGCCAGCAGTTTTCAGGGCTCTGGAAACACCATATATTTT

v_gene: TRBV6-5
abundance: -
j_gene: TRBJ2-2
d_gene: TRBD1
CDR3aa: CASRGTGNTGELFF
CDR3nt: TGTGCCAGCAGGGGGACAGGGAACACCGGGGAGCTGTTTTTT

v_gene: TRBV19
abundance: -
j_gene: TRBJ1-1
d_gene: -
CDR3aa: CASSFTGWTEAFF
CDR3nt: TGTGCCAGTAGTTTCACAGGATGGACTGAAGCTTTCTTT

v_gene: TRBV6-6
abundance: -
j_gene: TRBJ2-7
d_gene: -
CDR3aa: CASTYGWTGKAEQYF
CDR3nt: TGTGCCAGTACGTACGGGTGGACGGGAAAGGCCGAGCAGTACTTC

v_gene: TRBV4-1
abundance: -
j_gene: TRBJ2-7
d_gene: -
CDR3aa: CASSGGQGTGEQYF
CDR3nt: TGCGCCAGCAGCGGGGGACAAGGAACGGGAGAGCAGTACTTC

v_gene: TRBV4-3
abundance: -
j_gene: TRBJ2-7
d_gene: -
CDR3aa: CASSQDLASGSYEQYF
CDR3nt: TGCGCCAGCAGCCAAGATCTGGCAAGCGGCTCCTACGAGCAGTACTTC

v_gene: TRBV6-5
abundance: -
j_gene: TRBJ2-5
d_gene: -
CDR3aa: CATRGFGTQYF
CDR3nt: TGTGCCACAAGAGGTTTTGGGACCCAGTACTTC

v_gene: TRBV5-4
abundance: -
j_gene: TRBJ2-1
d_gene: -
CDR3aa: CASILGGSYNEQFF
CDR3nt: TGTGCCAGCATCCTCGGGGGCTCCTACAATGAGCAGTTCTTC

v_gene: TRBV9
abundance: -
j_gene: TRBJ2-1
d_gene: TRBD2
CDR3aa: CASGTSGRGEQFF
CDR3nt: TGTGCCAGCGGGACTAGCGGGAGAGGTGAGCAGTTCTTC

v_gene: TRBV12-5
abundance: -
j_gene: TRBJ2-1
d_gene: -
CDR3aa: CASGLVHTAYNEQFF
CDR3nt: TGTGCTAGTGGTTTGGTACACACAGCCTACAATGAGCAGTTCTTC

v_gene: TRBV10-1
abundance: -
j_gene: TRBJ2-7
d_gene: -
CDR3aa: CASSPDMGYEQYF
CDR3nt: TGCGCCAGCAGCCCGGACATGGGCTACGAGCAGTACTTC

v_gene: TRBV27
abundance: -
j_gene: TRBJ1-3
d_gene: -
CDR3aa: CASTRQGIRGNTIYF
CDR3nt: TGTGCCAGCACGCGGCAGGGGATAAGAGGAAACACCATATATTTT

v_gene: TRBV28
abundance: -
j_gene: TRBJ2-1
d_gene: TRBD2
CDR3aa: CASSLAAGGKNEQFF
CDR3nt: TGTGCCAGCAGTTTGGCGGCGGGAGGGAAGAATGAGCAGTTCTTC

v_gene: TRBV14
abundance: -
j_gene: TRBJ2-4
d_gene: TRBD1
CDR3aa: CASSQSGGWGNIQYF
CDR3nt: TGTGCCAGCAGCCAGTCAGGGGGCTGGGGAAACATTCAGTACTTC

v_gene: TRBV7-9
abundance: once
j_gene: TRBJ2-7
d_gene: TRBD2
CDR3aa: CASSPRLAGAVEQYF
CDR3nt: TGTGCCAGCAGCCCCCGACTAGCGGGAGCGGTCGAGCAGTACTTC

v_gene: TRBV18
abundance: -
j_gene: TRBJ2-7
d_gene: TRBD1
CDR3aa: CASSRSGGLYEQYF
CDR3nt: TGTGCCAGCTCACGGTCAGGGGGATTGTACGAGCAGTACTTC

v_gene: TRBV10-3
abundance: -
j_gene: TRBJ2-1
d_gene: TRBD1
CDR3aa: CAISPRGTGVSNEQFF
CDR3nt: TGTGCCATCAGCCCGAGGGGTACAGGGGTATCGAATGAGCAGTTCTTC

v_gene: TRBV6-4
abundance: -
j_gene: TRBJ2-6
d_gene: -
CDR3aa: CASSITGANVLTF
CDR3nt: TGTGCCAGCAGCATCACTGGGGCCAACGTCCTGACTTTC

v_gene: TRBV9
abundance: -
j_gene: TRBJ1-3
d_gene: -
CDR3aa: CASSTYEGGNTIYF
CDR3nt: TGTGCCAGCAGCACGTATGAGGGCGGAAACACCATATATTTT

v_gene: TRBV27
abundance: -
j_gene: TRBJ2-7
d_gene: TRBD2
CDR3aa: CASSLGLAYEQYF
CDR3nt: TGTGCCAGCAGTTTAGGACTAGCCTACGAGCAGTACTTC